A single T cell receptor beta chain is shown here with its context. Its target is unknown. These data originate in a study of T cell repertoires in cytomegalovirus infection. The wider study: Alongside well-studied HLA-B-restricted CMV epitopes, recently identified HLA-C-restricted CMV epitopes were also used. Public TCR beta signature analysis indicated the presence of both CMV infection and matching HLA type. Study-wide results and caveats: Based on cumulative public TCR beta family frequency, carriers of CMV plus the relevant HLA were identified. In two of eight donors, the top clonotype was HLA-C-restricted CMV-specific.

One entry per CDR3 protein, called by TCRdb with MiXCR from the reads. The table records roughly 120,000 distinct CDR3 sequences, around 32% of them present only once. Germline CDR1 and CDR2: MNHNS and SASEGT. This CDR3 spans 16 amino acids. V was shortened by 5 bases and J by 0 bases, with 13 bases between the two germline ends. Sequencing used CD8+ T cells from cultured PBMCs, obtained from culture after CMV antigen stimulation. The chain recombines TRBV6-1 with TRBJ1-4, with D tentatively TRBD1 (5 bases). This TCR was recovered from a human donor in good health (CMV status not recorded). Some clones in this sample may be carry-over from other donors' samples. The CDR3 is CASSTIEQATNEKLFF. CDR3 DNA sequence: TGTGCCAGCAGTACGATAGAACAGGCAACTAATGAAAAACTGTTTTTT.